These T cell receptor beta chains were read from a single sample in a study of blood T cell repertoires in COVID-19. This table comes from immunoSEQ multiplex PCR, and its TCRdb copy is limited to in-frame clones, with some not included. Found here are 110,000 to 150,000 clones, just under 85% of them singletons; the top ten hold 6.2%. Material for sequencing was PBMCs or T cells enriched from blood (not recorded which). These TCRs come from a woman aged 40 to 49 who had recovered from COVID-19. CDR3s include the opening cysteine and the closing phenylalanine or tryptophan. D genes are given only for firm matches. Rows give clone size only sometimes, using once, few, many, or a class for an expanded clone.

V gene: TRBV2; D gene: NA; clone size: NA; J gene: TRBJ2-3; CDR3 protein: CASSDLRQVEGDTQYF; CDR3 DNA: TGTGCCAGCAGTGACCTCCGACAGGTGGAAGGGGATACGCAGTATTTT
V gene: TRBV13; D gene: TRBD2; clone size: NA; J gene: TRBJ2-7; CDR3 protein: CASSSLAGGPNEQYF; CDR3 DNA: TGTGCCAGCAGCTCCCTGGCGGGGGGGCCGAACGAGCAGTACTTC
V gene: TRBV4-1; D gene: TRBD1; clone size: NA; J gene: TRBJ1-3; CDR3 protein: CASSPGFNRGQIQSIYF; CDR3 DNA: TGCGCCAGCAGCCCAGGCTTTAACAGGGGGCAGATTCAATCCATATATTTT
V gene: TRBV5-4; D gene: TRBD2; clone size: once; J gene: TRBJ2-1; CDR3 protein: CASSLTSGRLGNEQFF; CDR3 DNA: TGTGCCAGCAGCCTGACTAGCGGGAGATTGGGCAATGAGCAGTTCTTC
V gene: TRBV19; D gene: NA; clone size: NA; J gene: TRBJ1-2; CDR3 protein: CASNSLSFYGYTF; CDR3 DNA: TGTGCCAGCAACAGCCTTTCATTCTATGGCTACACCTTC
V gene: TRBV27; D gene: NA; clone size: few; J gene: TRBJ2-3; CDR3 protein: CASSLQDSSTDTQYF; CDR3 DNA: TGTGCCAGCAGTTTACAGGACAGTAGCACAGATACGCAGTATTTT
V gene: TRBV5-4; D gene: NA; clone size: medium-sized; J gene: TRBJ1-3; CDR3 protein: CASSPRSADASGNTIYF; CDR3 DNA: TGTGCCAGCAGCCCCCGATCAGCGGACGCCTCTGGAAACACCATATATTTT
V gene: TRBV10-3; D gene: TRBD2; clone size: NA; J gene: TRBJ2-7; CDR3 protein: CAISVNGGSGNGGEQYF; CDR3 DNA: TGTGCCATCAGTGTCAACGGGGGTAGCGGGAACGGGGGCGAGCAGTACTTC
V gene: TRBV5-5; D gene: NA; clone size: NA; J gene: TRBJ2-7; CDR3 protein: CASSLEVATFDYEQYF; CDR3 DNA: TGTGCCAGCAGCTTGGAGGTAGCTACTTTTGACTACGAGCAGTACTTC
V gene: TRBV5-1; D gene: NA; clone size: NA; J gene: TRBJ2-5; CDR3 protein: CASSLRQHQETQYF; CDR3 DNA: TGCGCCAGCAGCTTAAGACAGCACCAAGAGACCCAGTACTTC
V gene: TRBV7-9; D gene: NA; clone size: NA; J gene: TRBJ1-4; CDR3 protein: CASSPGLGRHEKLFF; CDR3 DNA: TGTGCCAGCAGCCCCGGCTTGGGGAGACACGAAAAACTGTTTTTT
V gene: TRBV19; D gene: NA; clone size: NA; J gene: TRBJ2-5; CDR3 protein: CASSMVGEVGIGHQETQYF; CDR3 DNA: TGTGCCAGTAGTATGGTCGGGGAAGTCGGGATTGGACACCAAGAGACCCAGTACTTC
V gene: TRBV5-1; D gene: TRBD1; clone size: NA; J gene: TRBJ1-6; CDR3 protein: CASGTGDFNSPLHF; CDR3 DNA: TGCGCCAGCGGGACAGGAGATTTCAATTCACCCCTCCACTTT
V gene: TRBV19; D gene: NA; clone size: NA; J gene: TRBJ2-3; CDR3 protein: CASSGRDISGTDTQYF; CDR3 DNA: TGTGCCAGTAGTGGACGGGACATCTCCGGCACAGATACGCAGTATTTT
V gene: TRBV29-1; D gene: NA; clone size: NA; J gene: TRBJ1-5; CDR3 protein: CSASRGVSNQPQHF; CDR3 DNA: TGCAGCGCCAGCCGGGGGGTTAGCAATCAGCCCCAGCATTTT
V gene: TRBV19; D gene: TRBD1; clone size: NA; J gene: TRBJ1-3; CDR3 protein: CASTRQGELFRNTIYF; CDR3 DNA: TGTGCCAGTACTCGACAGGGTGAATTATTCCGGAACACCATATATTTT
V gene: TRBV4-1; D gene: NA; clone size: NA; J gene: TRBJ2-5; CDR3 protein: CASSQETGLQETQYF; CDR3 DNA: TGCGCCAGCAGCCAAGAGACAGGTCTCCAAGAGACCCAGTACTTC
V gene: TRBV7-9; D gene: NA; clone size: few; J gene: TRBJ1-3; CDR3 protein: CASSLETFSSGNTIYF; CDR3 DNA: TGTGCCAGCAGCTTAGAAACCTTTAGCTCTGGAAACACCATATATTTT
V gene: TRBV29-1; D gene: TRBD1; clone size: NA; J gene: TRBJ1-2; CDR3 protein: CSVERGGNGYTF; CDR3 DNA: TGCAGCGTTGAGCGAGGGGGCAACGGCTACACCTTC
V gene: TRBV30; D gene: NA; clone size: NA; J gene: TRBJ1-2; CDR3 protein: CAWSVQLGYGYTF; CDR3 DNA: TGTGCCTGGAGTGTACAGCTTGGGTATGGCTACACCTTC
V gene: TRBV6-1; D gene: NA; clone size: NA; J gene: TRBJ1-5; CDR3 protein: CASSEVWTGNQPQHF; CDR3 DNA: TGTGCCAGCAGTGAAGTATGGACGGGGAATCAGCCCCAGCATTTT
V gene: TRBV5-1; D gene: NA; clone size: NA; J gene: TRBJ1-2; CDR3 protein: CASSLAQGPNYGYTF; CDR3 DNA: TGCGCCAGCAGCCTGGCCCAGGGCCCTAACTATGGCTACACCTTC
V gene: TRBV6-6; D gene: NA; clone size: NA; J gene: TRBJ1-1; CDR3 protein: CASRRTVNTEAFF; CDR3 DNA: TGTGCCAGCAGAAGGACAGTGAACACTGAAGCTTTCTTT